This T cell receptor beta chain was found in a study of molecular identifiers for immune sequencing clone quantification. Whole-study results and caveats: Under 1% of molecules in naive cells, but over 98% of effector molecules, belonged to clones above 20 RNA copies.

V shed 0 bases, J shed 8 bases, and the junction held 8 bases outside the gene matches. Germline CDR1 is MGHRA and CDR2 is YSYEKL. The CDR3 runs to 16 residues. This clonotype was seen more than once but under ten times. Its cognate antigen is unknown. Naive CD8 T cell sorting was performed on the CD8+CD4-CCR7+CD45RA+ phenotype. Each CDR3 protein gets one entry after TCRdb re-called the PCR reads with MiXCR. The table lists more than 450,000 distinct CDR3 sequences, roughly 24% of them singletons, with around 0.8% in the top ten. The chain combines TRBV4-1 with TRBJ2-1; TRBD1 matches 9 bases. The sequence was collected from a human donor in good health. Some libraries in this study had Jurkat cell RNA spiked in. The sequenced sample consisted of naive CD8+ T cells from blood, with Jurkat cell RNA spiked in. The subset is: FACS-sorted CD8+CD4-CCR7+CD45RA+ naive T cells. CDR3 residues: CASSQDLTRTGDEQFF. The CDR3 nucleotides read TGCGCCAGCAGCCAAGATCTCACCAGGACAGGGGATGAGCAGTTCTTC.